A selection of T cell receptor beta chains follows, all from one sample in a study of identical twins. TCRdb used MiXCR to reprocess the 5' RACE reads, holding one entry per CDR3 protein. The repertoire holds under 300,000 distinct CDR3 sequences, with around 8.8% as singletons. The same data also contributed to another study, on yellow fever vaccine responses in identical twins.

Material for sequencing was CD8+ T cells sorted from blood. Receptor source: a woman between 18 and 30 years old in good health. Both conserved end residues are part of each CDR3. A D gene is named only where the DNA matches it firmly. Rows may omit the clone size; those that give it use once, few, many or a size class.

>few|-|TRBV4-3|TRBJ2-7
TGCGCCAGCAGCCAAGACTCGCCGGGCCCCTACGAGCAGTACTTC
CASSQDSPGPYEQYF
>many|-|TRBV12-3/TRBV12-4|TRBJ1-5
TGTGCCAGCAGTCCTCTTGATCAGCCCCAGCATTTT
CASSPLDQPQHF
>few|-|TRBV27|TRBJ1-2
TGTGCCAGCAGGGACCGCAGTAACTATGGCTACACCTTC
CASRDRSNYGYTF
>few|-|TRBV27|TRBJ2-7
TGTGCCAGCAGCCACACCCTCAACGAGCAGTACTTC
CASSHTLNEQYF
>-|-|TRBV4-1|TRBJ2-1
TGCGCCAGCAGCCATGGGGGCTCCTACAATGAGCAGTTCTTC
CASSHGGSYNEQFF
>-|-|TRBV30|TRBJ1-1
TGTGCCTGGAAACAAGTGAACACTGAAGCTTTCTTT
CAWKQVNTEAFF
>many|TRBD1|TRBV29-1|TRBJ1-1
TGCAGCGTTGAAAGGGTACAGGGGACACTCACTGAAGCTTTCTTT
CSVERVQGTLTEAFF
>-|TRBD1|TRBV3-1|TRBJ2-2
TGTGCCAGCAGCAATGACAGGGGGCCCGGGGAGCTGTTTTTT
CASSNDRGPGELFF
>few|-|TRBV12-3/TRBV12-4|TRBJ2-7
TGTGCCAGCAGTAGGTCCTACGAGCTGTACTTC
CASSRSYELYF
>few|TRBD2|TRBV29-1|TRBJ2-3
TGCAGCGTATTCAGCGGGAACACAGATACGCAGTATTTT
CSVFSGNTDTQYF
>-|TRBD1|TRBV5-1|TRBJ2-3
TGCGCCAGCAGCTTGCAGGGGGCCGGATACACAGATACGCAGTATTTT
CASSLQGAGYTDTQYF
>few|-|TRBV5-5|TRBJ2-4
TGTGCCAGCACCGTGGGGGACATTCAGTACTTC
CASTVGDIQYF
>many|TRBD1|TRBV29-1|TRBJ2-7
TGCAGCGTTGGACGGGCGGACAGGGATCTCTCCTACGAGCAGTACTTC
CSVGRADRDLSYEQYF
>-|-|TRBV7-6|TRBJ2-1
TGTGCCAGCAGCTTAGATCTAGGCCTAGCCGGCCCCTACAATGAGCAGTTCTTC
CASSLDLGLAGPYNEQFF
>many|TRBD1|TRBV12-3/TRBV12-4|TRBJ2-5
TGTGCCAGCAGTTCCCTCGGGACAGGGCAAGATACCCAGTACTTC
CASSSLGTGQDTQYF
>few|-|TRBV6-1|TRBJ1-1
TGTGCCAGCAGCCCCTCCGTGTCGTCCACTGAAGCTTTCTTT
CASSPSVSSTEAFF
>-|-|TRBV11-2|TRBJ1-1
TGTGCCAGCAGCTCCTTCCGGAACACTGAAGCTCTCTTT
CASSSFRNTEALF
>few|-|TRBV7-8|TRBJ2-3
TGTGCCAGCAGCTTAGAACCGGGACCCACTCCCACAGATACGCAGTATTTT
CASSLEPGPTPTDTQYF
>few|TRBD1|TRBV6-4|TRBJ2-3
TGTGCCAAAACGACGGGACAGTGGAGCACAGATACGCAGTATTTT
CAKTTGQWSTDTQYF
>many|-|TRBV29-1|TRBJ2-3
TGCAGCGTTGGTGGGAGCACAGATACGCAGTATTTT
CSVGGSTDTQYF
>-|TRBD2|TRBV5-1|TRBJ2-5
TGCGCCAGCAGCTTGGGGGTAGCGGGGGCTTCCCAAGAGACCCAGTACTTC
CASSLGVAGASQETQYF
>many|-|TRBV12-3/TRBV12-4|TRBJ1-2
TGTGCCAGCAGTTTAGCCCCAGTCTATGGCTACACCTTC
CASSLAPVYGYTF
>few|-|TRBV4-2|TRBJ1-6
TGTGCCAGCAGCCAAGATCGCGAGGCCCTCTACTCACCCCTCCACTTT
CASSQDREALYSPLHF
>-|-|TRBV2|TRBJ1-2
TGTGCCAGCAGGGCATTGGACAGACTTGTGGGCTACACCTTC
CASRALDRLVGYTF
>few|-|TRBV12-3/TRBV12-4|TRBJ1-2
TGTGCCAGCAGTTCCGAGACGGACGATAACTATGGCTACACCTTC
CASSSETDDNYGYTF
>few|TRBD2|TRBV7-9|TRBJ2-1
TGTGCCAGTGGGCCGGGACTAGCGCAGGAGCAGTTCTTC
CASGPGLAQEQFF
>many|TRBD1|TRBV7-3|TRBJ1-1
TGTGCCAGCAGCTTATTGGGACAGGGGGACACTGAAGCTTTCTTT
CASSLLGQGDTEAFF
>-|TRBD1|TRBV29-1|TRBJ2-3
TGCAGCGCCTTGGACAGGGGCACAGATACGCAGTATTTT
CSALDRGTDTQYF
>many|-|TRBV7-2|TRBJ2-5
TGTGCCAGCAGCTTAAACAGGGTATTCCAAGAGACCCAGTACTTC
CASSLNRVFQETQYF
>many|TRBD2|TRBV12-3/TRBV12-4|TRBJ2-1
TGTGCCAGCAGCCGCCCGGGACTAGCGGGGAACAATGAGCAGTTCTTC
CASSRPGLAGNNEQFF
>-|-|TRBV7-9|TRBJ2-1
TGTGCCAGCAGCCCTCGGGGGAACAATGAGCAGTTCTTC
CASSPRGNNEQFF
>-|-|TRBV4-3|TRBJ2-2
TGCGCCAGCAGCCTGGCCTGGAGCCTTCCACAGACCGGGGAGCTGTTTTTT
CASSLAWSLPQTGELFF
>-|-|TRBV27|TRBJ2-2
TGTGCCAGCAGTTTTTCCGGAATGAACACCGGGGAGCTGTTTTTT
CASSFSGMNTGELFF
>few|-|TRBV5-1|TRBJ2-7
TGCGCCAGCAGCCCGAGTTGGGGCTCCTACGAGCAGTACTTC
CASSPSWGSYEQYF
>few|-|TRBV19|TRBJ1-1
TGTGCCAGTAGTATGACAGGAAGGAACACTGAAGCTTTCTTT
CASSMTGRNTEAFF
>many|TRBD2|TRBV10-3|TRBJ2-7
TGTGCCATCAGCGGACTAGCGGATCTCGAGTACGAGCAGTACTTC
CAISGLADLEYEQYF
>few|-|TRBV6-5|TRBJ2-7
TGTGCCAGCAGTTACGGACAGCATCCTTACGAGCAGTACTTC
CASSYGQHPYEQYF
>few|-|TRBV7-9|TRBJ2-2
TGTGCCAGCAGCCCCCGGGACCGTTCCGGGGAGCTGTTTTTT
CASSPRDRSGELFF
>-|-|TRBV7-9|TRBJ2-5
TGTGCCAGCAGCTTAGTGCGTAATCAAGAGACCCAGTACTTC
CASSLVRNQETQYF
>-|TRBD1|TRBV12-3/TRBV12-4|TRBJ1-1
TGTGCCAGCAGTTCCCGGACAGGGGAGAACACTGAAGCTTTCTTT
CASSSRTGENTEAFF
>many|-|TRBV10-2|TRBJ2-7
TGCGCCAGCAGTGAGTTGGGCGGGACCCCCTACGAGCAGTACTTC
CASSELGGTPYEQYF
>few|TRBD1|TRBV7-9|TRBJ1-1
TGTGCCAGCAACCCGACAGGGTACACTGAAGCTTTCTTT
CASNPTGYTEAFF
>few|-|TRBV5-1|TRBJ2-2
TGCGCCAGTCCGGCCCACGGGACTCTCAACCCCGGGGAGCTGTTTTTT
CASPAHGTLNPGELFF
>many|-|TRBV27|TRBJ2-3
TGTGCCAGCGGTCCAGATACGCAGTATTTT
CASGPDTQYF
>-|-|TRBV20-1|TRBJ2-5
TGCAGTGTTAGACTTAGAAGGGGGGGCGGGATAGAGACCCAGTACTTC
CSVRLRRGGGIETQYF
>-|TRBD1|TRBV4-2|TRBJ2-5
TGTGCCAGCAGCCAAGAGCGCACAGGGGGGTCCCAAGAGACCCAGTACTTC
CASSQERTGGSQETQYF
>-|TRBD2|TRBV4-1|TRBJ2-3
TGCGCCAGCAGCTATCCCGGGACTAACACAGATACGCAGTATTTT
CASSYPGTNTDTQYF
>few|TRBD1|TRBV6-2/TRBV6-3|TRBJ1-1
TGTGCCAGCAGTTACTCGACAGGGGGTACTGAAGCTTTCTTT
CASSYSTGGTEAFF
>many|TRBD1|TRBV10-3|TRBJ2-1
TGTGCCATCAGTGAGTCCGGGACAGGGGTTTACAATGAGCAGTTCTTC
CAISESGTGVYNEQFF
>-|TRBD2|TRBV7-8|TRBJ2-3
TGTGCCAGCAGCCGACTAGCGGGAGGGCCCACAGATACGCAGTATTTT
CASSRLAGGPTDTQYF